The T cell receptor beta chain described here comes from a study of blood T cell repertoires in COVID-19. Profiling relied on immunoSEQ multiplex PCR, and the TCRdb table lists in-frame clones only, not all of them. The sample lists hundreds of thousands of clones, around 90% seen once, with around 1.3% in the top ten. The ends were cut back, 3 bases at V and 7 bases at J, with 7 bases in the middle. Germline lookup yields CDR1 DFQATT and CDR2 SNEGSKA (reference sequence). The CDR3 runs to 12 residues. The chain links TRBV20-1 to TRBJ1-6; D ambiguous. Sequencing used peripheral blood. The sequence was collected from a man aged 35-49 years with acute or convalescent COVID-19. CDR3 DNA sequence: TGCAGTGCTAGTAACGGGAATTCACCCCTCCACTTT. Residues: CSASNGNSPLHF.